Listed below are T cell receptor beta chains from one sample, sequenced in a study of cytomegalovirus exposure and HLA in healthy donors. Repertoires were generated with immunoSEQ multiplex PCR, while TCRdb's copy carries only in-frame clones and drops some. Found here are some 140,000 clones, about 85% of them singletons; the top ten hold about 3.4%. Sequencing input: PBMCs. The receptors shown here come from a female donor in good health and CMV-seronegative. CDR3s include the opening cysteine and the closing phenylalanine or tryptophan. D genes are given only for firm matches. For some rows the clone size is stated as once, few or many, or as a class when expanded; others skip it.

TRBV7-2	-	TRBD1	TRBJ1-2	TGTGCCAGCAGCTTAATAGGAGGAGGGGGCGGGGGCTACACCTTC	CASSLIGGGGGGYTF
TRBV5-5	-	-	TRBJ2-1	TGTGCCAGCAGCTCCGGAGACGGAACCCGCTGGAATGAGCAGTTCTTC	CASSSGDGTRWNEQFF
TRBV10-2	-	-	TRBJ1-4	TGCGCCAGCGGAGACAGTTTAGGGAATGAAAAACTGTTTTTT	CASGDSLGNEKLFF
TRBV7-2	-	-	TRBJ1-5	TGTGCCAGCAGCTTGAAGGGGAACCAGCCCCAGCATTTT	CASSLKGNQPQHF
TRBV9	once	-	TRBJ1-6	TGTGCCAGCGCGGGTGAGGGAGGGAGCGGCTCACCCCTCCACTTT	CASAGEGGSGSPLHF
TRBV25-1	few	TRBD1	TRBJ1-6	TGTGCCAGCATTAGGACAGGGGGTAATTCACCCCTCCACTTT	CASIRTGGNSPLHF
TRBV9	-	-	TRBJ1-4	TGTGCCAGCAGCGAAACGACAGAAGGTAAGGAAAAACTGTTTTTT	CASSETTEGKEKLFF
TRBV7-2	-	TRBD2	TRBJ2-7	TGTGCCAGCAGCTTAGTGGGTAGCGGGGGCGACGAGCAGTACTTC	CASSLVGSGGDEQYF
TRBV5-4	-	TRBD2	TRBJ2-1	TGTGCCAGCAGGGGGTCGGGGGGTCCCTACAATGAGCAGTTCTTC	CASRGSGGPYNEQFF
TRBV5-1	-	TRBD2	TRBJ2-3	TGCGCCAGCAAAGCACGGGAGGGCCCAGATACGCAGTATTTT	CASKAREGPDTQYF
TRBV7-3	once	-	TRBJ2-6	TGTGCCAGCAGCTTAAGGAGCTCTGGGGCCAACGTCCTGACTTTC	CASSLRSSGANVLTF
TRBV29-1	-	-	TRBJ1-2	TGCAGCGTTGACGAGGGTCTGGGCTACACCTTC	CSVDEGLGYTF
TRBV19	-	-	TRBJ2-1	TGTGCCAGTAGTCAGACTCGTAATGAGCAGTTCTTC	CASSQTRNEQFF
TRBV28	-	TRBD1	TRBJ1-1	TGTGCCAGCACCGGATTAGGACAGGCTCAGGAGGCTTTCTTT	CASTGLGQAQEAFF
TRBV5-4	few	-	TRBJ2-7	TGTGCCAGCAGCTTGGCCGGGACACACGAGCAGTACTTC	CASSLAGTHEQYF
TRBV11-2	-	-	TRBJ2-4	TGTGCCACGGAGGGAGCCAAAAACATTCAGTACTTC	CATEGAKNIQYF
TRBV28	once	-	TRBJ1-2	TGTGCCAGCAGTCGGCAGCGAACCGGCTACACCTTC	CASSRQRTGYTF
TRBV18	few	-	TRBJ1-4	TGTGCCAGCTCAACGAAAGGGACAAGTGGTAATGAAAAACTGTTTTTT	CASSTKGTSGNEKLFF
TRBV28	-	-	TRBJ1-6	TGTGCCAGCAGCGCAGGGCTCTCCTATAATTCACCCCTCCACTTT	CASSAGLSYNSPLHF
TRBV6-6	-	-	TRBJ2-7	TGTGCCAGCAGTCAACTCAGGAACGAGCAGTACTTC	CASSQLRNEQYF
TRBV4-1	-	-	TRBJ1-1	TGCGCCAGTAGCCCTAGGACACAGAAGGCGGTGAACACTGAAGCTTTCTTT	CASSPRTQKAVNTEAFF
TRBV10-1	few	-	TRBJ1-4	TGCGCCAGCAGCGAGAGCCCCGGGAGGGAACTGTTTTTT	CASSESPGRELFF
TRBV6-6	-	-	TRBJ2-7	TGTGCCAGCAGGGATCAGCGCCTATTTCTCTCCTACGAGCAGTACTTC	CASRDQRLFLSYEQYF
TRBV5-1	few	TRBD1	TRBJ2-3	TGCGCCAGCAGCTTGGACAGGGGAAGCACAGATACGCAGTATTTT	CASSLDRGSTDTQYF
TRBV6-5	few	-	TRBJ2-7	TGTGCCAGCAGCCGCGCCGCCCCCTACGAGCAGTACTTC	CASSRAAPYEQYF
TRBV13	-	TRBD2	TRBJ2-1	TGTGCCAGCGGCGCCGGGACTAGAGACAATGAGCAGTTCTTC	CASGAGTRDNEQFF
TRBV6-5	-	-	TRBJ2-3	TGTGCCAGCAGTGTTGTTGACAGAACAGATACGCAGTATTTT	CASSVVDRTDTQYF
TRBV29-1	few	TRBD1	TRBJ2-3	TGCAGCGTTGTCCGGGACAGGGTGGAGGGCAATACGCAGTATTTT	CSVVRDRVEGNTQYF
TRBV13	-	-	TRBJ2-5	TGTGCCAGCAGCCTGGGCCAACAGACCCAGTACTTC	CASSLGQQTQYF
TRBV19	-	-	TRBJ2-1	TGTGCCAGTAGCTTCGGGATGTACAATGAGCAGTTCTTC	CASSFGMYNEQFF
TRBV7-3	-	-	TRBJ2-1	TGTGCCAGCAGCTCCGGGACTGACAATGAGCAGTTCTTC	CASSSGTDNEQFF
TRBV2	-	TRBD2	TRBJ2-5	TGTGCCAGCGCGGCGGGGAGGGACCAAGAGACCCAGTACTTC	CASAAGRDQETQYF
TRBV11-3	once	-	TRBJ2-7	TGTGCCAGCAGCTTGAGAGGCATTGCCGAGCAGTACTTC	CASSLRGIAEQYF
TRBV7-2	-	-	TRBJ2-7	TGTGCCAGCAGTTACACGGAGAACCACGAGCAGTACTTC	CASSYTENHEQYF
TRBV7-2	-	-	TRBJ1-6	TGTGCCAGCAGCCCCAGACCCGCAGGGAATAATTCACCCCTCCACTTT	CASSPRPAGNNSPLHF
TRBV9	-	-	TRBJ2-1	TGTGCCAGCAGCGCCACAGGTTACAATGAGCAGTTCTTC	CASSATGYNEQFF
TRBV9	-	TRBD1	TRBJ2-2	TGTGCCAGCAGCGACGACAGGGGGGGTATTGGCGGGGAGCTGTTTTTT	CASSDDRGGIGGELFF
TRBV6-5	few	-	TRBJ1-1	TGTGCCAGCAGTTACGCGACTTGGGGCAACACTGAAGCTTTCTTT	CASSYATWGNTEAFF
TRBV5-1	few	TRBD1	TRBJ1-6	TGCGCCAGCAGCTTGGCCGGGACAGGCAGATCACCCCTCCACTTT	CASSLAGTGRSPLHF
TRBV30	-	-	TRBJ1-4	TGTGCCTGGGAACCTGCCGGGACTGCTGATGAAAAACTGTTTTTT	CAWEPAGTADEKLFF
TRBV28	-	TRBD1	TRBJ1-4	TGTGCCAGCAGCCCCGGACAGGGCGGAAAACTGTTTTTT	CASSPGQGGKLFF
TRBV5-1	-	-	TRBJ1-1	TGCGCCAGCCGACTGAAGAACACTGAAGCTTTCTTT	CASRLKNTEAFF
TRBV5-4	-	TRBD1	TRBJ1-1	TGTGCCAGCAGCCGATTTAAACAGGGGGGAAACACTGAAGCTTTCTTT	CASSRFKQGGNTEAFF
TRBV6-5	-	TRBD2	TRBJ2-1	TGTGCCAGCAAAGGTGGCGGGAGTGGAAATGAGCAGTTCTTC	CASKGGGSGNEQFF
TRBV6-5	-	TRBD2	TRBJ2-7	TGTGCCAGCAGCCTGGGACTAGCGGTCTCCTACGAGCAGTACTTC	CASSLGLAVSYEQYF
TRBV4-3	few	-	TRBJ2-3	TGCGCCAGCAGCCCAACAGCGGGTTTCGATACGCAGTATTTT	CASSPTAGFDTQYF
TRBV7-2	-	TRBD1	TRBJ1-4	TGTGCCAGCAGCTTAACATTTAGGACAGGTGAAAAACTGTTTTTT	CASSLTFRTGEKLFF
TRBV15	-	TRBD1	TRBJ2-5	TGTGCCACCAGCAGAGTAGGACAGGGGTTAAAGACCCAGTACTTC	CATSRVGQGLKTQYF
TRBV7-9	-	TRBD2	TRBJ2-7	TGTGCCAGCAGCCCGAAATTCCGACTAGCGTCCGAGCAGTACTTC	CASSPKFRLASEQYF
TRBV19	-	-	TRBJ1-1	TGTGCCAGTAGTATTATTCCGGGAGAAGCTTTCTTT	CASSIIPGEAFF
TRBV23-1	-	-	TRBJ2-5	TGCGCCAGCAGTCAACCTAGGGGGGGCAGAGAGACCCAGTACTTC	CASSQPRGGRETQYF
TRBV19	-	-	TRBJ2-7	TGTGCCAGTAGCGCTGACAGCAGGGGCTACTACGAGCAGTACTTC	CASSADSRGYYEQYF
TRBV30	few	-	TRBJ1-1	TGTGCCTGGGCCCAGGGGCCGAGCGAAGCTTTCTTT	CAWAQGPSEAFF
TRBV5-1	-	-	TRBJ1-1	TGCGCCAGCAGCTTGCAGTTGAACACTGAAGCTTTCTTT	CASSLQLNTEAFF
TRBV18	once	TRBD1	TRBJ2-1	TGTGCCAGCTCAAGCCCCGGGACAGCTTACAATGAGCAGTTCTTC	CASSSPGTAYNEQFF
TRBV7-9	-	-	TRBJ2-5	TGTGCCAGCACCCTAGGTACATCCCAGGGAGAGACCCAGTACTTC	CASTLGTSQGETQYF
TRBV15	-	-	TRBJ2-1	TGTGCCACCAGCAGAGTCAGGGAAATAGGTTACAATGAGCAGTTCTTC	CATSRVREIGYNEQFF
TRBV30	few	TRBD1	TRBJ2-7	TGTGCCTGGGGACGACAGGGCTTAACCTACGAGCAGTACTTC	CAWGRQGLTYEQYF
TRBV18	-	TRBD2	TRBJ2-5	TGTGCCAGCTCACTCTCCGGGAGGACTAGCGGGGAGACCCAGTACTTC	CASSLSGRTSGETQYF